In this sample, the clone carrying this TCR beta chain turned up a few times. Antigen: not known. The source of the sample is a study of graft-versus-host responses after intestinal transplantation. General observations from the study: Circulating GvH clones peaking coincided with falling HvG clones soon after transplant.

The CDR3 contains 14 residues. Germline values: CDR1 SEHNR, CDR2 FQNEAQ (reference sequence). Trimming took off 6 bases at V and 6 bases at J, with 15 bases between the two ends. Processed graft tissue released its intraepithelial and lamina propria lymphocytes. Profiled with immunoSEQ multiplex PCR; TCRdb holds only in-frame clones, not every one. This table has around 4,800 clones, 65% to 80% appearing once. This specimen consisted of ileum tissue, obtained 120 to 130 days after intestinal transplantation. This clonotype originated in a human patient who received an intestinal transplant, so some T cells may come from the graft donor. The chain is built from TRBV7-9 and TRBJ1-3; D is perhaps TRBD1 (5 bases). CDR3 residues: CASRGTAQANTIYF. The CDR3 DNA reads TGTGCCAGCAGAGGGACCGCGCAGGCAAACACCATATATTTT.